This TCR beta chain is from a study of cytomegalovirus exposure and HLA in healthy donors. A note on this clone: The antigen remains undetermined.

Study results and limitations: In a later analysis, several top co-occurrence clusters appeared linked to parvovirus B19, influenza, CMV and Epstein-Barr virus.

The CDR3 contains 14 residues. Germline-derived CDR1 and CDR2 are MNHEY and SVGAGI. V lost 7 bases to trimming and J lost 5 bases, with 17 bases between them. With 60 Vbeta and 13 Jbeta primers, the PCR was carried out. Clones were sequenced by immunoSEQ multiplex PCR, and TCRdb holds only the in-frame ones, with some missing. The sample's table shows some 130,000 clones. This sequence was found in a woman in her thirties or forties in good health and CMV-seronegative. The chain has TRBV6-5 and TRBJ1-2, with D uncertain. Source material: PBMCs. As DNA, the CDR3 is TGTGCCAGCAACCGCCGCGGGGTGTCATATGGCTACACCTTC. Translated: CASNRRGVSYGYTF.